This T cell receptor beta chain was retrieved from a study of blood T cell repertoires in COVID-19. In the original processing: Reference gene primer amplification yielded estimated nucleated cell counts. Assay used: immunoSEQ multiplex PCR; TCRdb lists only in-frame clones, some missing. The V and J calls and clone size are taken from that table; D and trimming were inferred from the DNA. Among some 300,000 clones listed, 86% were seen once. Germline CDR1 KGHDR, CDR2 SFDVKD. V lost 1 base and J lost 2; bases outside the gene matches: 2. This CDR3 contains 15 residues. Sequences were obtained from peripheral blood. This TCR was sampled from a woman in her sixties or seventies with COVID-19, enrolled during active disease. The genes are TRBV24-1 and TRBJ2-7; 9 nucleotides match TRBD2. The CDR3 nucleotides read TGTGCCACCAGTGATTTTAGCGGGGGAGCCTACGAGCAGTACTTC. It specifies CATSDFSGGAYEQYF.